The next 18 T cell receptor beta chains were all read from a single sample in a study of regulatory T cells in long-lasting Graves disease. Building of the TCR beta libraries involved iRepertoire HTBI primers and Arm-PCR of CDR3 regions. TCRdb analysed the multiplex PCR reads with MiXCR anew, one entry per CDR3 protein. The repertoire holds 350,000 to 450,000 distinct CDR3 sequences, with 15% as singletons. Time point defined: newly diagnosed GD, antithyroid drugs for less than 3 months. PBMCs provided the RNA from which the TCR library was made. Separately, the same data were catalogued under a study of T cells in Graves' hyperthyroidism and ophthalmopathy.

The input for sequencing was peripheral blood mononuclear cells (PBMCs), taken at new diagnosis, from a patient treated with antithyroid drugs. These receptors originate from a woman aged 35 to 49 with Graves disease.

CDR3 loop: CSARPPLMDRTFLTEAFF. The CDR3 DNA reads as TGCAGTGCTAGACCCCCCCTCATGGACAGGACGTTTCTCACTGAAGCTTTCTTT. V and J are TRBV20-1 and TRBJ1-1; 7 nucleotides agree with TRBD1. The CDR3 consists of 18 residues. Germline CDR1 DFQATT, CDR2 SNEGSKA (reference sequence). J lost 4 bases, V lost 2 bases, and 19 bases had no gene match.

CDR3 sequence: CASSLERAWDTQYF. The DNA for the CDR3 is TGTGCCAGCAGCCTAGAGCGGGCCTGGGATACGCAGTATTTT. The V gene is TRBV5-5, the J gene TRBJ2-3; weak D call: TRBD2 (6 bases). V was cut by 4 bases and J by 6 bases, with 15 bases left in between. There are 14 residues in the CDR3. Germline lookup yields CDR1 SGHKS and CDR2 YYEKEE (reference sequence).

This clonotype was recorded many times. CDR3 DNA sequence: TGTGCCAGCAGGGAGGGCAGGGGGGATGAGCAGTTCTTC. Translation gives CASREGRGDEQFF. The chain links TRBV2 to TRBJ2-1, with D possibly TRBD1 on 7 matching bases. The CDR3 runs 13 residues. Germline CDR1 is SNHLY and CDR2 is FYNNEI. The germline V and J ends were trimmed by 6 bases and 8 bases, with 14 bases remaining between them.

The table lists this clonotype with many counts. This chain links TRBV20-1 with TRBJ1-2; D is unclear. Trimming pared 1 base from V and 8 bases from J, leaving 14 bases between. Germline loops: CDR1 DFQATT, CDR2 SNEGSKA (reference sequence). The CDR3 is 13 residues long. Here the CDR3 reads CSARGSWTSGYTF. Written as DNA, the CDR3 is TGCAGTGCTAGAGGATCATGGACCTCGGGCTACACCTTC.

This clonotype showed up just a few times. The chain uses TRBV13 and TRBJ1-5, with 8 bases identical to TRBD1. The CDR3 covers 17 residues. CDR1 and CDR2 from the germline V gene are PRHDT and FYEKMQ (reference sequence). Trimming at V came to 7 bases and at J to 0 bases, leaving 11 bases not matched to a gene. The CDR3 loop is CASTTDRVSYSNQPQHF. Here the CDR3 DNA reads TGTGCCAGCACCACGGACAGGGTATCATATAGCAATCAGCCCCAGCATTTT.

This clonotype was found many times. CDR3 protein: CAISGPNLDQPQHF. The CDR3 coding sequence is TGTGCCATCAGTGGACCAAATTTAGATCAGCCCCAGCATTTT. The V call is TRBV10-3, the J call TRBJ1-5; D call uncertain. V was shortened by 4 bases and J by 5 bases, with 12 bases between the two germline ends. Germline V gives CDR1 ENHRY, CDR2 SYGVKD. The CDR3 spans 14 residues.

Many counts were recorded for this clonotype. The gene calls are TRBV6-5 and TRBJ1-1; a weak D match, TRBD1 (5 bases). This CDR3 comprises 14 residues. Germline values: CDR1 MNHEY, CDR2 SVGAGI. Trimming pared 2 bases from V and 4 bases from J, leaving 11 bases between. DNA for the CDR3: TGTGCCAGCAGTTACGCCGGGGCAGGCACTGAAGCTTTCTTT. Amino acids: CASSYAGAGTEAFF.

A few counts support this clonotype. It may be a read error: a sequence one base away is much more abundant. The chain carries TRBV7-8 and TRBJ2-3; 13 positions match TRBD2. The CDR3 consists of 18 residues. Germline CDR1 and CDR2: SGHVS and FQNEAQ. The ends lost 4 bases at V and 3 bases at J; junction bases unmatched: 10. CDR3 sequence (DNA): TGTGCCAGCAGCTCAGCAGCCGGGACTAGCGGGACGACAGATACGCAGTATTTT. It is translated as CASSSAAGTSGTTDTQYF.

This clonotype came up many times. The chain links TRBV6-2 or TRBV6-3 to TRBJ2-1; no clear D gene. V gave up 0 bases and J gave up 4 bases, with 4 bases separating them. This CDR3 has 13 residues. The germline V gene encodes CDR1 MNHEY and CDR2 SVGEGT. The CDR3 DNA is TGTGCCAGCAGTTACTCTTATTACAATGAGCAGTTCTTC. Translating gives CASSYSYYNEQFF.

On this clonotype: Just one base apart from a much larger clone, this may be a read error. The CDR3 carries no conserved terminal phenylalanine or tryptophan, so it likely arises from a read error. This sequence joins TRBV5-1 and TRBJ2-1; maybe TRBD2 (5 bases). The CDR3 has 14 amino acids. The V gene's germline CDR1 is SGHRS and CDR2 YFSETQ. Trimming took off 0 bases at V and 5 bases at J, with 9 bases between the two ends. This CDR3 reads CASSLGGLDNEQFL. DNA for the CDR3: TGCGCCAGCAGCTTGGGAGGGTTGGACAATGAGCAGTTCCTC.

The table lists this clonotype with a count of one. The chain recombines TRBV11-2 with TRBJ2-1, with 11 bases matching TRBD1. Germline V gene lookup returns CDR1 SGHAT and CDR2 FQNNGV. Losses at the gene ends were 0 bases for V and 8 bases for J; bases not matched to a gene: 3. The length of the CDR3 is 15 residues. This chain's CDR3 is CASSLEGQGADEQFF. DNA for the CDR3: TGTGCCAGCAGCTTAGAAGGACAGGGGGCGGATGAGCAGTTCTTC.

V gene TRBV20-1 combines with J gene TRBJ2-1; 12 nucleotides match TRBD2. The CDR3 has 17 residues. V lost 5 bases to trimming and J lost 4 bases; unmatched junction nucleotides: 12. The germline gives CDR1 DFQATT, CDR2 SNEGSKA (reference sequence). CDR3: CSALGLAGPAVYNEQFF. The CDR3 coding sequence is TGCAGTGCTCTAGGACTAGCGGGACCGGCGGTTTACAATGAGCAGTTCTTC.

This clonotype appeared a few times. The V gene is TRBV5-1, the J gene TRBJ2-3; D ambiguous. CDR3 size: 14 residues. The V end was cut by 4 bases, the J end by 0 bases, with 9 bases between. Germline V CDR1 and CDR2: SGHRS, YFSETQ. CDR3: CASSKVPSTDTQYF. The CDR3 DNA follows: TGCGCCAGCAGCAAAGTCCCTAGCACAGATACGCAGTATTTT.

The V call is TRBV5-8, the J call TRBJ2-1; 10 positions match TRBD2. CDR3 size: 16 residues. Germline lookup yields CDR1 SGHTS and CDR2 YDEGEE. After removal of 4 bases from V and 1 base from J, the junction contained 5 bases not matched to a gene. CDR3 sequence: CASSTGTSASYNEQFF. DNA for the CDR3: TGTGCCAGCAGCACCGGGACTAGCGCGTCCTACAATGAGCAGTTCTTC.

This clonotype came up many times. The chain uses TRBV6-2 or TRBV6-3 and TRBJ2-3, with 15 bases identical to TRBD2. The V segment lost 6 bases and the J segment 6 bases; nucleotides outside the gene matches: 10. From germline, CDR1 is MNHEY and CDR2 SVGEGT. This CDR3 region has 17 residues. CDR3 nucleotides: TGTGCCAGCAGAGATCCGGGACTAGCGGGAGGATCGGATACGCAGTATTTT. Translation: CASRDPGLAGGSDTQYF.

Ten or more counts support this clonotype. V usage is TRBV27 and J usage is TRBJ2-4, with TRBD2 identical over 7 bases. Unmatched junction bases numbered 5, after V lost 6 bases and J lost 3 bases. CDR3 length: 14 amino acids. The germline CDR1 and CDR2 sequences are MNHEY and SMNVEV (reference sequence). In DNA form, the CDR3 reads TGTGCCAGCAGCACTAGCGTTTACAAAAACATTCAGTACTTC. Protein: CASSTSVYKNIQYF.

The CDR3 spells CASRDGSNYGYTF. CDR3 bases: TGTGCCTCCCGGGACGGCTCTAACTATGGCTACACCTTC. V and J are TRBV28 and TRBJ1-2, with a weak D call TRBD1 (5 bases). The length of the CDR3 is 13 residues. Trimming removed 11 bases from V and 0 bases from J, with 13 bases in between. Germline assignment: CDR1 MDHEN and CDR2 SYDVKM.

The chain links TRBV3-1 to TRBJ1-2; perhaps TRBD1 as D (6 bases). The CDR3 length is 15 residues. Germline-derived CDR1 and CDR2 are LGHDT and YNNKEL (reference sequence). Trimming cost V 4 bases and J 4 bases, with 16 bases left between them. CDR3 in amino acids: CASSPRDTESYGYTF. CDR3 bases: TGTGCCAGCAGCCCCCGGGACACAGAATCCTATGGCTACACCTTC.